These 23 T cell receptor beta chains were all obtained from the same sample, sequenced in a study of T-cell reconstitution after alpha-beta-depleted transplantation in children. This sample's TCRbeta library carried unique molecular identifier barcodes. In TCRdb, the PCR reads were re-called with MiXCR into one record per CDR3 protein. The sample lists hundreds of thousands of distinct CDR3 sequences, 13% occurring once. Specimen: PBMCs, mostly from graft donor cells, collected 360 days after TCRalphabeta/CD19-depleted stem cell transplant. The receptors were sampled from a male patient younger than 18 who had a stem cell transplant for acute myeloid leukemia, so the T cells may come from the graft donor.

This clonotype has only a few counts. V gene TRBV29-1 combines with J gene TRBJ2-1; D not certain. The CDR3 covers 11 residues. Deletions cut 5 bases from V and 10 bases from J, with 12 bases between. Germline V lookup: CDR1 SQVTM, CDR2 ANQGSEA. As DNA, the CDR3 is TGCAGCGTTAAAGCCCCCGGGGAGCAGTTCTTC. Its protein product is CSVKAPGEQFF.

This clonotype was counted only a few times. The chain has TRBV20-1 and TRBJ2-5; D might be TRBD2 (7 bases). The CDR3 has 15 amino acids. The V gene lost 5 bases and the J gene lost 1 base, with 17 bases spanning the gap. Germline V gene sequence: CDR1 DFQATT, CDR2 SNEGSKA (reference sequence). CDR3 protein: CSALGGGPFQETQYF. CDR3 in DNA: TGCAGTGCTTTGGGGGGGGGCCCCTTCCAAGAGACCCAGTACTTC.

The rearrangement joins TRBV12-3 or TRBV12-4 to TRBJ2-7; TRBD1 aligns across 9 bases. There are 15 residues in the CDR3. V shed 6 bases, J shed 2 bases, and the junction held 8 bases outside the gene matches. This CDR3 is CASRLTWDRAYEQYF. In DNA form, the CDR3 reads TGTGCCAGCAGACTTACCTGGGACAGGGCCTACGAGCAGTACTTC.

J is TRBJ2-2 and V is TRBV7-2; D possibly uses TRBD1 or TRBD2 (5 bases each). This CDR3 has 15 amino acids. V lost 4 bases and J 1 base, leaving 10 bases between the germline ends. The germline CDR1 and CDR2 sequences are SGHTA and FQGNSA. In nucleotides, the CDR3 is TGTGCCAGCAGCTCCAGGGAGTGGAACACCGGGGAGCTGTTTTTT. This gives the protein CASSSREWNTGELFF. The variable domain in full, completed from reference TRBV7-2 and TRBJ2-2, reads GAGVSQSPSNKVTEKGKDVELRCDPISGHTALYWYRQSLGQGLEFLIYFQGNSAPDKSGLPSDRFSAERTGGSVSTLTIQRTQQEDSAVYLCASSSREWNTGELFFGEGSRLTVL.

The chain carries TRBV28 and TRBJ2-3, with a weak D call TRBD2 (6 bases). The CDR3 extends over 15 amino acids. Germline assignment: CDR1 MDHEN and CDR2 SYDVKM. The V end was cut by 6 bases, the J end by 0 bases, with 13 bases between. CDR3 DNA sequence: TGTGCCAGCAGAATGCTAGCGCCTAGCACAGATACGCAGTATTTT. As protein: CASRMLAPSTDTQYF.

This clonotype was counted only a few times. The CDR3 sequence: CSVTRDHEQYF. For the CDR3, the DNA is TGCAGCGTTACCAGGGACCACGAGCAGTACTTC. The chain couples TRBV29-1 to TRBJ2-7, with D perhaps matching TRBD1 or TRBD2 (5 bases each). V lost 5 bases, J lost 5 bases, and 10 bases lay in between. The CDR3 length is 11 residues. The V gene's germline CDR1 is SQVTM and CDR2 ANQGSEA.

J is TRBJ2-7 and V is TRBV20-1; 10 nucleotides align to TRBD2. V lost 3 bases, J lost 2 bases, and 7 bases stayed unmatched. The CDR3 is 15 residues long. Germline V gives CDR1 DFQATT, CDR2 SNEGSKA (reference sequence). This chain's CDR3 is CSASRLAGVTYEQYF. CDR3 nucleotides: TGCAGTGCTAGTAGGCTAGCGGGAGTGACCTACGAGCAGTACTTC.

This rearrangement joins TRBV21-1 to TRBJ2-6. TRBV21-1 constitutes a pseudogene. The CDR3 spans 12 residues. CDR3 residues: CANNSGANVLTF. CDR3 bases: TGTGCAAATAACTCTGGGGCCAACGTCCTGACTTTC.

This clonotype was seen only a few times. This chain links TRBV28 with TRBJ2-1, with 7 bases that match TRBD2. Germline values: CDR1 MDHEN, CDR2 SYDVKM. CDR3 length equals 14 residues. The CDR3 DNA reads TGTGCTAGTGGGGGAGGGGAGGTACGCAATGAGCAGTTCTTC. Amino acids: CASGGGEVRNEQFF.

This clonotype occurred a few times. V usage is TRBV12-3 or TRBV12-4 and J usage is TRBJ2-3; TRBD2 matches 13 bases. V lost 5 bases to trimming and J lost 2 bases; unmatched junction nucleotides: 7. CDR3 size: 17 residues. CDR3 in amino acids: CASSPGLAGFNTDTQYF. Written as DNA, the CDR3 is TGTGCCAGCAGTCCGGGACTAGCGGGATTTAACACAGATACGCAGTATTTT.

This rearrangement joins TRBV29-1 to TRBJ1-2; no firm D call. CDR3 size: 13 residues. Germline V gene data show CDR1 as SQVTM and CDR2 as ANQGSEA. Between the trimmed V and J ends, which lost 6 bases and 5 bases, there was a span of 16 bases. The DNA of the CDR3 is TGCAGCGTCCAAGCACGTTCCGAATATGGCTACACCTTC. Its translation: CSVQARSEYGYTF.

The chain uses TRBV25-1 and TRBJ1-2, with 12 nucleotides matching TRBD1. The J segment lost 6 bases and the V segment lost 6 bases, leaving 8 bases of the junction unmatched. The CDR3 is 15 amino acids. From germline, CDR1 is MGHDK and CDR2 SYGVNS. The CDR3 region is CASRGQGALLNGYTF. CDR3 DNA sequence: TGTGCCAGCAGGGGACAGGGGGCTTTATTAAATGGCTACACCTTC.

The V gene is TRBV14, the J gene TRBJ2-4; D remains ambiguous. The CDR3 length is 14 residues. V gave up 1 base and J gave up 0 bases, with 4 bases separating them. Germline V gene lookup returns CDR1 SGHDN and CDR2 FVKESK. CDR3 sequence reads: CASSQAAAKNIQYF. The DNA of the CDR3 is TGTGCCAGCAGCCAAGCAGCAGCCAAAAACATTCAGTACTTC.

This clonotype was detected only a few times. The chain is built from TRBV11-2 and TRBJ2-2; tentatively, D is TRBD2 (6 bases). The V end was cut by 5 bases, the J end by 4 bases, with 20 bases between. This CDR3 contains 17 residues. Germline CDR1 and CDR2: SGHAT and FQNNGV. CDR3 sequence (DNA): TGTGCCAGCAGCCTTAAATCGGGACTCCTCCTCACCGGGGAGCTGTTTTTT. As protein: CASSLKSGLLLTGELFF. The whole variable domain, filled in from reference TRBV11-2 and TRBJ2-2, reads EAGVAQSPRYKIIEKRQSVAFWCNPISGHATLYWYQQILGQGPKLLIQFQNNGVVDDSQLPKDRFSAERLKGVDSTLKIQPAKLEDSAVYLCASSLKSGLLLTGELFFGEGSRLTVL.

This sequence joins TRBV5-6 and TRBJ2-3; D unclear. CDR3 length equals 13 residues. V dropped 4 bases and J dropped 2 bases, with 8 bases sitting between them. Germline V gene sequence: CDR1 SGHDT, CDR2 YYEEEE. For the CDR3, the DNA is TGTGCCAGCAGCCCCATACCCACAGATACGCAGTATTTT. This translates into CASSPIPTDTQYF.

This clonotype was observed once. The gene calls are TRBV13 and TRBJ2-5, with 9 nucleotides matching TRBD2. The germline V gene encodes CDR1 PRHDT and CDR2 FYEKMQ (reference sequence). This CDR3 is built from 15 residues. The ends lost 2 bases at V and 2 bases at J; junction bases unmatched: 3. This chain's CDR3 is CASSLILAGQETQYF. For the CDR3, the DNA is TGTGCCAGCAGCTTAATTCTAGCGGGACAAGAGACCCAGTACTTC.

This rearrangement joins TRBV28 to TRBJ2-7; D is possibly TRBD2 (5 bases). V was pared by 6 bases and J by 2 bases, with 17 bases between. The CDR3 is made up of 15 amino acids. Per germline, CDR1 MDHEN and CDR2 SYDVKM. The CDR3 region has the DNA TGTGCCAGCAGCCCCCCCGGACTCGAAGCCTACGAGCAGTACTTC. Its protein is CASSPPGLEAYEQYF.

The chain recombines TRBV7-2 with TRBJ2-7; D is perhaps TRBD1 or TRBD2 (9 bases each). The ends were cut back, 5 bases at V and 7 bases at J, with 21 bases in the middle. This CDR3 comprises 15 residues. Per germline, CDR1 SGHTA and CDR2 FQGNSA. Here the CDR3 DNA reads TGTGCCAGCAGCGCACAACAGGGGGCGGGAGGGGAGCAGTACTTC. As protein: CASSAQQGAGGEQYF.

The chain is built from TRBV13 and TRBJ2-7; D gene ambiguous. This CDR3 spans 13 amino acids. Trimming took 4 bases from V and 3 from J, leaving 10 bases between them. Germline CDR1 and CDR2: PRHDT and FYEKMQ (reference sequence). DNA of the CDR3: TGTGCCAGCAGCTCAGGAGAGGACTACGAGCAGTACTTC. Translation: CASSSGEDYEQYF. Filled out from reference TRBV13 and TRBJ2-7, the complete variable domain reads AAGVIQSPRHLIKEKRETATLKCYPIPRHDTVYWYQQGPGQDPQFLISFYEKMQSDKGSIPDRFSAQQFSDYHSELNMSSLELGDSALYFCASSSGEDYEQYFGPGTRLTVT.

V usage is TRBV7-9 and J usage is TRBJ2-5; D uncertain. The V end was cut by 0 bases, the J end by 5 bases, with 10 bases between. The CDR3 spans 14 residues. The V gene's germline CDR1 is SEHNR and CDR2 FQNEAQ (reference sequence). The CDR3 loop is CASSLAISSETQYF. The CDR3 bases are TGTGCCAGCAGCTTAGCGATTTCATCGGAGACCCAGTACTTC. The full variable domain, rest sourced from reference TRBV7-9 and TRBJ2-5, is DTGVSQNPRHKITKRGQNVTFRCDPISEHNRLYWYRQTLGQGPEFLTYFQNEAQLEKSRLLSDRFSAERPKGSFSTLEIQRTEQGDSAMYLCASSLAISSETQYFGPGTRLLVL.

This clonotype was detected only a few times. The chain employs TRBV7-2 and TRBJ2-7; 14 nucleotides agree with TRBD2. Per the germline V gene, CDR1 is SGHTA and CDR2 is FQGNSA. The V and J ends lost 4 bases and 1 base, in that order; junction bases with no gene match: 6. The CDR3 covers 17 residues. CDR3: CASSWGLAGVSSYEQYF. The CDR3 coding sequence is TGTGCCAGCAGCTGGGGACTAGCGGGAGTAAGTTCCTACGAGCAGTACTTC.

This clonotype was counted ten times or more. The rearrangement uses TRBV6-1 and TRBJ2-1; TRBD2 matches 8 bases. Trimming cost V 6 bases and J 3 bases; bases outside gene matches: 7. Germline loops: CDR1 MNHNS, CDR2 SASEGT. The CDR3 runs to 15 residues. The CDR3 is CASRLREDLYNEQFF. CDR3 bases: TGTGCCAGCAGACTGCGGGAGGACCTCTACAATGAGCAGTTCTTC.

The table lists this clonotype with a few counts. V is TRBV5-1 and J is TRBJ2-3, with TRBD2 identical over 13 bases. The V segment lost 2 bases and the J segment 4 bases; nucleotides outside the gene matches: 4. Germline lookup yields CDR1 SGHRS and CDR2 YFSETQ. This CDR3 comprises 16 residues. The CDR3 sequence: CASSLPGLAGPDTQYF. The CDR3, as DNA: TGCGCCAGCAGCTTACCGGGACTAGCGGGACCAGATACGCAGTATTTT.